This T cell receptor (beta chain) was documented in a study of neurological immune-mediated disorders. Synthesis of cDNA was carried out by template-switch 5'RACE. The reaction used 10-nucleotide random UMIs. TCRdb reprocessed the 5' RACE reads with MiXCR, giving one entry per CDR3 protein. The sample lists 45,000 or so distinct CDR3 sequences, over 9.5% occurring once. Regarding the study as a whole: TCR-beta repertoires seemed private in all groups, with no expanded CDR3 amino acid sequences shared.

Germline values: CDR1 DFQATT, CDR2 SNEGSKA (reference sequence). The CDR3 sequence is 15 residues long. V gave up 3 bases and J gave up 6 bases; unmatched junction bases: 9. Volunteers from a blood bank in Maryland, USA, constituted the healthy controls. The unsorted libraries originated from 2 million PBMCs that had been stored at -80 C. Many counts were recorded for this clonotype. Its cognate antigen is unknown. The sequence derives from a female donor in good health. Sequenced sample: PBMCs. The V gene is TRBV20-1, the J gene TRBJ2-3; 10 bases are shared with TRBD2. CDR3 sequence: CSASQSSGSRDTQYF. The CDR3 coding sequence is TGCAGTGCTAGTCAGTCTAGCGGGAGTAGGGATACGCAGTATTTT.